One and the same sample provided the 4 T cell receptor beta chains below, sequenced in a study of cytomegalovirus exposure and HLA in healthy donors. The PCR made use of 60 Vbeta and 13 Jbeta primers. Sequenced by immunoSEQ multiplex PCR; TCRdb stores in-frame clones only, minus some. The sample lists 120,000 or so clones; approximately 84% were seen once. The sample comprised PBMCs. The origin of the receptors is a man aged 50-60 years in good health and CMV-seronegative.

The chain uses TRBV27 and TRBJ2-1; no clear D. Trimming shortened V by 4 bases and J by 0 bases, and 10 bases separated the two germline ends. The CDR3 spans 15 residues. CDR1 is MNHEY and CDR2 is SMNVEV in the germline V gene (reference sequence). The CDR3 sequence is CASSSRPPSYNEQFF. The DNA for the CDR3 is TGTGCCAGCAGTTCCAGGCCCCCCTCCTACAATGAGCAGTTCTTC.

The sample holds one count of this clone. The chain has TRBV30 and TRBJ2-5, with TRBD1 matching 9 bases. Germline CDR1 is GTSNPN and CDR2 is SVGIG (reference sequence). There are 13 residues in the CDR3. V was clipped by 3 bases and J by 3 bases; unmatched bases: 2. CDR3 nucleotides: TGTGCCTGGAGGCGGACAGGGGAAGAGACCCAGTACTTC. Translated: CAWRRTGEETQYF.

This clone appeared a few times. The chain recombines TRBV7-2 with TRBJ2-5; a possible D gene is TRBD2 (6 bases). The ends were cut back, 1 base at V and 5 bases at J, with 8 bases in the middle. Germline V gives CDR1 SGHTA, CDR2 FQGNSA. The CDR3 covers 13 residues. The CDR3: CASSLDGGETQYF. CDR3 sequence (DNA): TGTGCCAGCAGCTTAGATGGGGGGGAGACCCAGTACTTC.

This chain uses TRBV5-4 with TRBJ2-7; TRBD1 agrees at 7 bases. Germline V gives CDR1 SGHNT, CDR2 YYREEE (reference sequence). The length of the CDR3 is 15 residues. J lost 0 bases, V lost 3 bases, and 6 bases had no gene match. In DNA, the CDR3 is TGTGCCAGCAGCTCCGGGACAGTCCACTCCTACGAGCAGTACTTC. It is translated as CASSSGTVHSYEQYF.